The T cell receptor (beta chain) under discussion was sequenced for a study of T cell changes during pregnancy in multiple sclerosis. TCRdb's copy holds only in-frame clones and misses some; the assay was immunoSEQ multiplex PCR. The sample includes fewer than 55,000 clones, approximately 92% of them seen just once. CDR1 is SGHAT and CDR2 is FQNNGV in the germline V gene. This CDR3 has 12 amino acids. Trimming cost V 3 bases and J 5 bases, with 5 bases left between them. Sequencing input: peripheral blood. The clonotype comes from a female donor with multiple sclerosis, enrolled in a pregnancy study. V gene TRBV11-2 combines with J gene TRBJ2-1; the D is unclear. In DNA, the CDR3 is TGTGCCAGCAGCTTCGCCCACAATGAGCAGTTCTTC. Amino acids: CASSFAHNEQFF.